These 8 T cell receptor beta chains were all obtained from the same sample, sequenced in a study of blood T cell repertoires in COVID-19. Generated by immunoSEQ multiplex PCR, the TCRdb table keeps only in-frame clones and is missing some. The data hold 250,000 to 400,000 clones, with around 86% observed a single time. The sample was PBMCs or T cells enriched from blood (not recorded which). Every receptor here comes from a man aged 55 to 70 who had recovered from COVID-19.

The chain couples TRBV12-5 to TRBJ2-1; D uncertain. The CDR3 runs 16 residues. The V and J ends lost 1 base and 1 base respectively, with 11 bases between them. Germline CDR1 reads LGHNT; CDR2 reads FRNRAP. CDR3 nucleotides: TGTGCTAGTGGTTTGGGCCAAAGCTTTTCCTACAATGAGCAGTTCTTC. Encoded protein: CASGLGQSFSYNEQFF.

The chain links TRBV11-3 to TRBJ2-1, with a tentative D call TRBD1 (5 bases). CDR1 SGHNT and CDR2 YENEEA come from the germline V gene. V dropped 5 bases and J dropped 2 bases, with 16 bases sitting between them. The CDR3 totals 16 residues. DNA for the CDR3: TGTGCCAGCAGCCCCGGACCGCAGGGCACCTACAATGAGCAGTTCTTC. Its protein is CASSPGPQGTYNEQFF.

This clone occurred a few times. The chain employs TRBV27 and TRBJ1-5; TRBD1 matches at 8 bases. Germline V gene data show CDR1 as MNHEY and CDR2 as SMNVEV (reference sequence). The CDR3 is made up of 14 amino acids. The V segment lost 6 bases and the J segment 5 bases; nucleotides outside the gene matches: 6. Here the CDR3 DNA reads TGTGCCAGCAGCCACCGGGACAGGTATCAGCCCCAGCATTTT. This codes for CASSHRDRYQPQHF.

In DNA form, the CDR3 reads TGTGCCAGCAGTTACGGGGGGGCGCGGGACTATGGCTACACCTTC. Amino acid sequence: CASSYGGARDYGYTF. The V and J genes are TRBV6-5 and TRBJ1-2; tentative D call: TRBD1 (6 bases). Trimming removed 2 bases at V and 3 bases at J, with 13 bases between. Germline loops: CDR1 MNHEY, CDR2 SVGAGI. The CDR3 loop spans 15 amino acids.

The chain carries TRBV28 and TRBJ2-5; tentative D call: TRBD2 (6 bases). The germline gives CDR1 MDHEN, CDR2 SYDVKM. This CDR3 has 12 residues. V dropped 2 bases and J dropped 8 bases, with 9 bases sitting between them. In DNA form, the CDR3 reads TGTGCCAGCAGTTTAGGCGGGAAAACCCAGTACTTC. Encoded protein: CASSLGGKTQYF.

This CDR3 reads CASSHGTSDTGELFF. The DNA of the CDR3 is TGTGCCAGCAGCCACGGGACTTCCGACACCGGGGAGCTGTTTTTT. This chain links TRBV4-2 with TRBJ2-2; TRBD2 is a possible D gene (6 bases). This CDR3 is built from 15 residues. Germline-derived CDR1 and CDR2 are LGHNA and YNFKEQ. V dropped 3 bases and J dropped 3 bases, with 11 bases sitting between them.

This clone was counted once. The rearrangement joins TRBV28 to TRBJ2-7, with 11 nucleotides matching TRBD2. V shed 10 bases, J shed 12 bases, and the junction held 14 bases outside the gene matches. The length of the CDR3 is 13 residues. Germline-derived CDR1 and CDR2 are MDHEN and SYDVKM. The CDR3 sequence is CATSLAGAERGYF. The DNA of the CDR3 is TGTGCCACTTCACTAGCGGGAGCTGAGAGGGGGTACTTC.

This chain links TRBV6-5 with TRBJ1-1; 7 bases are shared with TRBD1. The CDR3 runs to 15 residues. In germline, CDR1 is MNHEY, CDR2 SVGAGI. Losses at the gene ends were 6 bases for V and 4 bases for J; bases not matched to a gene: 11. CDR3 sequence: CASRPDRAGPTEAFF. The CDR3 DNA reads TGTGCCAGCAGACCCGACAGGGCTGGGCCCACTGAAGCTTTCTTT.